Below, 28 T cell receptor beta chains from the same sample are listed, as sequenced in a study of identical twins (dated by TCRdb to the mid-2010s). Receptor amplification or capture employed 5' RACE. Sequencing was carried out with an Illumina HiSeq 2000. TCRdb trimmed the raw reads at Q25, called clones with MiXCR and kept productive beta chains. CDR3 protein duplicates are merged, each entry listing the most common genes and DNA. The sample table records hundreds of thousands of distinct CDR3 sequences; approximately 22% of these occur just once. The top ten constitute over 4% of the sample. The same specimen was also included in a second study, on T cells expressing NK-cell markers.

The sample comprised PBMCs. The source is a woman between 18 and 30 years old in good health.

The sample holds a few counts of this clonotype. The rearrangement uses TRBV12-3 or TRBV12-4 and TRBJ2-5; the D is unclear. V was trimmed by 5 bases and J by 0 bases, leaving 10 bases between them. This CDR3 is 14 amino acids long. CDR3 nucleotide sequence: TGTGCCAGCAGTCCCCGCCTCAACCAAGAGACCCAGTACTTC. Its translation: CASSPRLNQETQYF.

This clonotype was seen repeatedly, ten times or more. The chain joins TRBV20-1 to TRBJ1-1; D not certain. Germline V gene data show CDR1 as DFQATT and CDR2 as SNEGSKA (reference sequence). The CDR3 is 14 amino acids. Trimming shortened V by 3 bases and J by 6 bases, and 17 bases separated the two germline ends. Written as DNA, the CDR3 is TGCAGTGCTAGGATGGCGGTCCTTGGGGCTGAAGCTTTCTTT. Protein: CSARMAVLGAEAFF.

This clonotype showed up many times. This chain links TRBV29-1 with TRBJ2-3; D remains unclear. V was trimmed by 3 bases and J by 0 bases, leaving 4 bases between them. Looked up from germline, CDR1 is SQVTM and CDR2 is ANQGSEA. CDR3 length equals 12 residues. As DNA, the CDR3 is TGCAGCGTTGACCCTAGCACAGATACGCAGTATTTT. It codes for CSVDPSTDTQYF.

This clonotype has just a few counts. The V call is TRBV20-1, the J call TRBJ2-1; TRBD2 is a possible D gene (6 bases). This CDR3 spans 13 amino acids. Germline V gene lookup returns CDR1 DFQATT and CDR2 SNEGSKA (reference sequence). Trimming stripped 5 bases from V and 5 bases from J, with 13 bases between. CDR3 DNA sequence: TGCAGTGCTGAGGGACTTTTGAACAATGAGCAGTTCTTC. Amino acid sequence: CSAEGLLNNEQFF.

The CDR3 sequence is CALSIGGELGTQYF. The CDR3 bases are TGTGCTCTGAGCATCGGCGGGGAACTTGGGACCCAGTACTTC. The chain is built from TRBV7-7 and TRBJ2-5; tentatively, D is TRBD2 (6 bases). The CDR3 loop spans 14 amino acids. The germline gives CDR1 SSHAT, CDR2 FNYEAQ (reference sequence).

The table lists this clonotype with many counts. The chain is built from TRBV6-5 and TRBJ1-6; the D is unclear. Germline V gives CDR1 MNHEY, CDR2 SVGAGI. Trimming took 0 bases from V and 0 from J, leaving 9 bases between them. CDR3 length equals 17 residues. The CDR3 protein is CASSYSMRRSYNSPLHF. The CDR3 DNA reads as TGTGCCAGCAGTTACTCGATGAGGCGCTCCTATAATTCACCCCTCCACTTT.

The rearrangement links TRBV7-9 to TRBJ2-7; D unclear. Trimming cost V 1 base and J 3 bases, with 16 bases left between them. Per the germline V gene, CDR1 is SEHNR and CDR2 is FQNEAQ (reference sequence). This CDR3 comprises 16 residues. This CDR3 is CASSLGVSGALYEQYF. The DNA of the CDR3 is TGTGCCAGCAGCTTAGGGGTTTCTGGAGCCCTCTACGAGCAGTACTTC.

This chain joins TRBV7-3 and TRBJ2-3; D gene uncertain. Germline lookup yields CDR1 SGHTA and CDR2 FQGTGA. The CDR3 length is 15 residues. Trimming left V 4 bases short and J 0 bases short, with 11 bases between. CDR3 in amino acids: CASSSRSSSTDTQYF. The CDR3, as DNA: TGTGCCAGCAGCTCAAGGTCCTCTAGCACAGATACGCAGTATTTT.

This rearrangement joins TRBV27 to TRBJ1-5, with D possibly matching TRBD1 (5 bases). Germline V CDR1 and CDR2: MNHEY, SMNVEV (reference sequence). V was pared by 5 bases and J by 6 bases, with 17 bases between. CDR3 length equals 15 residues. CDR3 sequence: CASSTLRGGRQPQHF. CDR3 coding DNA: TGTGCCAGCAGTACGTTGAGGGGTGGCCGTCAGCCCCAGCATTTT.

The rearrangement links TRBV20-1 to TRBJ1-1; D gene uncertain. V was clipped by 0 bases and J by 0 bases, with 14 bases between them. Germline assignment: CDR1 DFQATT and CDR2 SNEGSKA (reference sequence). The CDR3 consists of 16 residues. The CDR3 reads CSARDSRGSLNTEAFF. The DNA for the CDR3 is TGCAGTGCTAGAGATTCTAGAGGCAGCCTGAACACTGAAGCTTTCTTT.

The chain employs TRBV30 and TRBJ2-3; 9 bases are a match to TRBD2. This CDR3 is 13 amino acids long. V was pared by 4 bases and J by 6 bases, with 5 bases of the junction left unmatched. Germline-derived CDR1 and CDR2 are GTSNPN and SVGIG (reference sequence). The DNA for the CDR3 is TGTGCCTGGAAGGCTAGCGGGGCGGATACGCAGTATTTT. It yields the protein CAWKASGADTQYF.

This clonotype was seen more than once but under ten times. The chain links TRBV20-1 to TRBJ2-1, with TRBD2 identical over 10 bases. With 6 bases clipped from V and 8 bases from J, the junction kept 4 bases outside the gene matches. Germline V CDR1 and CDR2: DFQATT, SNEGSKA (reference sequence). The CDR3 spans 12 residues. The CDR3 protein is CSATGTSDEQFF. In DNA, the CDR3 is TGCAGTGCAACCGGGACTAGCGATGAGCAGTTCTTC.

The V call is TRBV7-2, the J call TRBJ2-7; D is possibly TRBD1 (5 bases). Germline CDR1 and CDR2: SGHTA and FQGNSA. Trimming took 3 bases from V and 4 from J, leaving 13 bases between them. CDR3 length: 14 amino acids. DNA of the CDR3: TGTGCCAGCAGCTTTCATCAGGGCCCATACGAGCAGTACTTC. Its translation: CASSFHQGPYEQYF.

This clonotype has ten or more counts. The chain is built from TRBV6-5 and TRBJ2-3, with TRBD2 matching over 11 bases. Trimming at V came to 1 base and at J to 6 bases, leaving 3 bases not matched to a gene. The CDR3 covers 15 residues. The germline V gene has CDR1 MNHEY and CDR2 SVGAGI. CDR3 protein: CASSYFSGGADTQYF. CDR3 DNA: TGTGCCAGCAGTTACTTTAGCGGGGGGGCCGATACGCAGTATTTT.

The V and J genes are TRBV20-1 and TRBJ1-2; TRBD1 matches 12 bases. Trimming cost V 2 bases and J 5 bases; bases outside gene matches: 12. This CDR3 is built from 17 residues. Per the germline V gene, CDR1 is DFQATT and CDR2 is SNEGSKA (reference sequence). In DNA form, the CDR3 reads TGCAGTGCTAGACGCGGGACAGGGGGCGCGTACCCTTATGGCTACACCTTC. Protein: CSARRGTGGAYPYGYTF.

There are a few counts of this clonotype. The chain links TRBV7-9 to TRBJ1-5; D is unclear. This CDR3 contains 16 residues. The germline gives CDR1 SEHNR, CDR2 FQNEAQ (reference sequence). Trimming pared 5 bases from V and 6 bases from J, leaving 20 bases between. The CDR3 sequence: CASSPTSGGVGQPQHF. The CDR3 DNA is TGTGCCAGCAGCCCAACCTCCGGCGGGGTTGGTCAGCCCCAGCATTTT.

The chain has TRBV12-3 or TRBV12-4 and TRBJ1-3; D gene unclear. The CDR3 runs 16 residues. Trimming shortened V by 0 bases and J by 0 bases, and 9 bases separated the two germline ends. CDR3 region: CASSLAGRISGNTIYF. In nucleotides, the CDR3 is TGTGCCAGCAGTTTAGCCGGACGGATCTCTGGAAACACCATATATTTT.

The chain carries TRBV12-3 or TRBV12-4 and TRBJ2-3, with D unclear. V was shortened by 0 bases and J by 4 bases, with 8 bases between the two germline ends. CDR3 length: 14 amino acids. The CDR3 is CASSLAVSSDTQYF. For the CDR3, the DNA is TGTGCCAGCAGTTTAGCGGTTAGCTCAGATACGCAGTATTTT.

This clonotype was seen at least ten times. DNA of the CDR3: TGCAGCGTTCCTGGTTCGTTAGCGGGAGTCTTAACGGAACAGTTCTTC. It is translated as CSVPGSLAGVLTEQFF. The chain carries TRBV29-1 and TRBJ2-1, with TRBD2 matching over 9 bases. This CDR3 region has 16 residues. The germline CDR1 and CDR2 sequences are SQVTM and ANQGSEA. Trimming took 5 bases from V and 13 from J; bases not matched to a gene: 21.

This clonotype was detected only a few times. This chain joins TRBV12-5 and TRBJ1-1, with D possibly matching TRBD1 (5 bases). Trimming cost V 1 base and J 5 bases, with 8 bases left between them. Germline CDR1 and CDR2: LGHNT and FRNRAP. This CDR3 contains 13 residues. The CDR3 here is CASGLGGETEAFF. DNA for the CDR3: TGTGCTAGTGGTTTGGGGGGGGAAACTGAAGCTTTCTTT.

V gene TRBV5-1 combines with J gene TRBJ2-3; D not certain. V was cut by 2 bases and J by 2 bases, with 9 bases left in between. CDR3 length: 14 residues. CDR1 and CDR2 (germline): SGHRS, YFSETQ. The CDR3 spells CASSFAQFTDTQYF. CDR3 bases: TGCGCCAGCAGCTTCGCGCAGTTCACAGATACGCAGTATTTT.

The V call is TRBV20-1, the J call TRBJ1-3; unclear D gene. Germline V CDR1 and CDR2: DFQATT, SNEGSKA (reference sequence). The CDR3 is 13 amino acids. V was shortened by 5 bases and J by 3 bases, with 11 bases between the two germline ends. DNA of the CDR3: TGCAGTGCTTCTAGGGTAGATGGAAACACCATATATTTT. It codes for CSASRVDGNTIYF.

Points on this clonotype: This clone may be a read error of a much larger clone one base away. The chain employs TRBV10-3 and TRBJ1-6, with D possibly being TRBD1 (6 bases). The CDR3 has 14 amino acids. The germline V gene has CDR1 ENHRY and CDR2 SYGVKD. The CDR3 DNA sequence: TGTGCCATCAGCACTACAGGGCCCAGTTCACCCGTCCACTTT. It yields the protein CAISTTGPSSPVHF.

The gene calls are TRBV23-1 and TRBJ2-4; 7 nucleotides align to TRBD1. TRBV23-1 belongs to the ORF category, with a function that is uncertain. V gave up 4 bases and J gave up 0 bases; unmatched junction bases: 3. The CDR3 runs to 15 residues. CDR3 amino acids: CASSRDRVAKNIQYF. The CDR3 DNA reads as TGCGCCAGCAGTCGAGACAGGGTAGCCAAAAACATTCAGTACTTC.

The chain employs TRBV5-1 and TRBJ2-1, with 9 bases matching TRBD1. CDR3 length: 14 amino acids. Germline CDR1 reads SGHRS; CDR2 reads YFSETQ. The J segment lost 7 bases and the V segment lost 4 bases, leaving 6 bases of the junction unmatched. This chain's CDR3 is CASSGGTGINEQFF. CDR3 coding DNA: TGCGCCAGCAGCGGGGGGACAGGGATAAATGAGCAGTTCTTC.

This clonotype was picked up a small number of times. The rearrangement uses TRBV5-5 and TRBJ2-1; 8 positions agree with TRBD2. Trimming cost V 0 bases and J 3 bases; bases outside gene matches: 5. The CDR3 spans 16 residues. Germline CDR1 SGHKS, CDR2 YYEKEE (reference sequence). DNA of the CDR3: TGTGCCAGCAGCTTGGTCCTAGCGGGTCTCTACAATGAGCAGTTCTTC. Encoded protein: CASSLVLAGLYNEQFF.

The rearrangement joins TRBV20-1 to TRBJ2-3, with D perhaps TRBD2 (7 bases). Germline assignment: CDR1 DFQATT and CDR2 SNEGSKA (reference sequence). Trimming left V 6 bases short and J 5 bases short, with 12 bases between. The CDR3 loop spans 12 amino acids. The CDR3 DNA follows: TGCAGTGCCGGGGGGCGGGGAGATACGCAGTATTTT. It encodes CSAGGRGDTQYF.

This clonotype was counted only a few times. This chain connects TRBV5-6 to TRBJ2-7, with 8 bases that match TRBD1. This CDR3 has 16 residues. Germline CDR1 and CDR2: SGHDT and YYEEEE. Trimming took 2 bases from V and 2 from J; bases not matched to a gene: 9. CDR3 coding DNA: TGTGCCAGCAGCTTCCCCTCGGGGGACAGGACCTACGAGCAGTACTTC. Translation: CASSFPSGDRTYEQYF.